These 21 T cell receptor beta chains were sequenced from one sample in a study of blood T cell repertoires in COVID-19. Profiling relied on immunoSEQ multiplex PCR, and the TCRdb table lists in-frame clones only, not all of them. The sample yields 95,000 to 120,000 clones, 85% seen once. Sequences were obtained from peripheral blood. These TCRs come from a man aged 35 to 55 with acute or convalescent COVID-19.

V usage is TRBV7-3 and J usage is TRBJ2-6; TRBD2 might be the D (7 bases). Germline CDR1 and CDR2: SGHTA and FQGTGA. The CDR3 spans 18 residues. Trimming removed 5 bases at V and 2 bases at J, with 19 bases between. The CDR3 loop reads CASSPREGVTAGANVLTF. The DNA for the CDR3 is TGTGCCAGCAGCCCTAGGGAGGGGGTCACAGCTGGGGCCAACGTCCTGACTTTC. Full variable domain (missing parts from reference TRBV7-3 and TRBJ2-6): GAGVSQTPSNKVTEKGKYVELRCDPISGHTALYWYRQSLGQGPEFLIYFQGTGAADDSGLPNDRFFAVRPEGSVSTLKIQRTERGDSAVYLCASSPREGVTAGANVLTFGAGSRLTVL.

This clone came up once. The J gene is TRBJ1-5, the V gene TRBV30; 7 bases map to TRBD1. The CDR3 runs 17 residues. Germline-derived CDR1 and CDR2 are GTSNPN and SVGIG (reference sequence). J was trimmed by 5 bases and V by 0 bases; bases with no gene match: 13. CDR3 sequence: CAWSVYAPGQNYQPQHF. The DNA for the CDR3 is TGTGCCTGGAGTGTATATGCCCCGGGACAGAATTATCAGCCCCAGCATTTT.

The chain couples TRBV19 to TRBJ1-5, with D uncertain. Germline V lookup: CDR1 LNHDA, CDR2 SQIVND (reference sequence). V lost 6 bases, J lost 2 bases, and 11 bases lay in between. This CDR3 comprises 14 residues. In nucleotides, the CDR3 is TGTGCCAGTAGGGTCGGGAAGGGCAATCAGCCCCAGCATTTT. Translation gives CASRVGKGNQPQHF.

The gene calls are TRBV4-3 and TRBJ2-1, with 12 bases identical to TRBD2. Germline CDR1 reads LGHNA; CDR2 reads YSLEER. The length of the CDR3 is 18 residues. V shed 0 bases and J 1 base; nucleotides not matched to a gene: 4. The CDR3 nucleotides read TGCGCCAGCAGCCAAGAGTCGACTAGCGGGGGTTCCTACAATGAGCAGTTCTTC. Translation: CASSQESTSGGSYNEQFF.

This CDR3 is CASRRTGDLSNQPQHF. CDR3 sequence (DNA): TGTGCCAGCAGGCGAACAGGGGACCTTAGCAATCAGCCCCAGCATTTT. The chain couples TRBV5-5 to TRBJ1-5; TRBD1 matches at 7 bases. The CDR3 totals 16 residues. Germline values: CDR1 SGHKS, CDR2 YYEKEE (reference sequence). Unmatched junction bases numbered 8, after V lost 5 bases and J lost 0 bases.

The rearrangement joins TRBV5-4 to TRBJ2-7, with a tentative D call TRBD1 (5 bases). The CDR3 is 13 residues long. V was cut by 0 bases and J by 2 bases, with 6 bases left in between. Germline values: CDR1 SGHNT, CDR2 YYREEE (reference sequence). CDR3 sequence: CASSLGTTYEQYF. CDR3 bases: TGTGCCAGCAGCTTGGGGACAACCTACGAGCAGTACTTC. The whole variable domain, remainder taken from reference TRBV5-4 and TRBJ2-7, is ETGVTQSPTHLIKTRGQQVTLRCSSQSGHNTVSWYQQALGQGPQFIFQYYREEENGRGNFPPRFSGLQFPNYSSELNVNALELDDSALYLCASSLGTTYEQYFGPGTRLTVT.

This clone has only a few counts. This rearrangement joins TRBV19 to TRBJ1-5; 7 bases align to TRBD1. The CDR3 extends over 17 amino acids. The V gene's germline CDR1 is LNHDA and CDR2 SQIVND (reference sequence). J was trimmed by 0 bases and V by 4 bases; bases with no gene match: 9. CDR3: CASSKPEDRNSNQPQHF. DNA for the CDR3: TGTGCCAGTAGTAAACCCGAGGACAGGAATAGCAATCAGCCCCAGCATTTT.

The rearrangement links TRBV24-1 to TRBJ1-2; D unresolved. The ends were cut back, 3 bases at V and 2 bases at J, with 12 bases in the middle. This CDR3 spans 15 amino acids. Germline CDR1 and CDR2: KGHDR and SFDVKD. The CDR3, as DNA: TGTGCCACCAGTGATGGACTAGGCTCAAACTATGGCTACACCTTC. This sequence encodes CATSDGLGSNYGYTF.

The CDR3: CASSLSGSDEQYF. CDR3 DNA: TGTGCCAGCAGTTTATCGGGCTCAGACGAGCAGTACTTC. This chain joins TRBV27 and TRBJ2-7; D gene unclear. The germline CDR1 and CDR2 sequences are MNHEY and SMNVEV (reference sequence). The V gene lost 0 bases and the J gene lost 5 bases, with 8 bases spanning the gap. There are 13 residues in the CDR3.

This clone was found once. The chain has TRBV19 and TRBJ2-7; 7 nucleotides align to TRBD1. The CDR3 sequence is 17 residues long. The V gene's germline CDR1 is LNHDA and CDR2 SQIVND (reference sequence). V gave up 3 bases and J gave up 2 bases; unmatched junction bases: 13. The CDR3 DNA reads TGTGCCAGTAGTATGGGAAACAGGGGCAATCCTCCCTACGAGCAGTACTTC. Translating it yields CASSMGNRGNPPYEQYF.

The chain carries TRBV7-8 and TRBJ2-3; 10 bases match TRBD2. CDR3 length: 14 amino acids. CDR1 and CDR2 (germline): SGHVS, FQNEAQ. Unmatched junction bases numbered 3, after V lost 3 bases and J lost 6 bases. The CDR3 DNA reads TGTGCCAGCAGCTTTAGCGGGGGGTCCGATACGCAGTATTTT. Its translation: CASSFSGGSDTQYF.

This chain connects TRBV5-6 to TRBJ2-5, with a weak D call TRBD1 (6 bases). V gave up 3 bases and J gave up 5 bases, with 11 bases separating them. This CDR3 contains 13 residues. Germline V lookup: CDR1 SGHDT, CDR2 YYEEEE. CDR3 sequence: CASSSGHGETQYF. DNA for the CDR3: TGTGCCAGCAGCTCGGGACACGGGGAGACCCAGTACTTC.

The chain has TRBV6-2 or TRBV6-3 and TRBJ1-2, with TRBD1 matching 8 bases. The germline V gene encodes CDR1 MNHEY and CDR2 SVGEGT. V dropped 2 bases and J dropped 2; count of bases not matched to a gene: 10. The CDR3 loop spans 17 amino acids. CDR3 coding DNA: TGTGCCAGCAGTTACACGTTCCCCAGACAGGGGAACTATGGCTACACCTTC. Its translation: CASSYTFPRQGNYGYTF.

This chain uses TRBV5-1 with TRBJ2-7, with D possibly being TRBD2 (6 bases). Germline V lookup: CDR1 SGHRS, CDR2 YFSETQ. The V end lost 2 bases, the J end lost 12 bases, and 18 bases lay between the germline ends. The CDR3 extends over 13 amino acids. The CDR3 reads CASSLILGQEGYF. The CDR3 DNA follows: TGCGCCAGCAGCTTAATCCTGGGTCAGGAGGGGTACTTC. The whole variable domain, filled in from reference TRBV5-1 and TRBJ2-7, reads KAGVTQTPRYLIKTRGQQVTLSCSPISGHRSVSWYQQTPGQGLQFLFEYFSETQRNKGNFPGRFSGRQFSNSRSEMNVSTLELGDSALYLCASSLILGQEGYFGPGTRLTVT.

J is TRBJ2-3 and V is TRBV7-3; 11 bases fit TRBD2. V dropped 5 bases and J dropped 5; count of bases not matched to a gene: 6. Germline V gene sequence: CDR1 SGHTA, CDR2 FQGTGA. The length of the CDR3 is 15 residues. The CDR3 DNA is TGTGCCAGCAGCCCGACTAGCGGGGCGAGAGATACGCAGTATTTT. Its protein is CASSPTSGARDTQYF. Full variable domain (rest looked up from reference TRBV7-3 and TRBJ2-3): GAGVSQTPSNKVTEKGKYVELRCDPISGHTALYWYRQSLGQGPEFLIYFQGTGAADDSGLPNDRFFAVRPEGSVSTLKIQRTERGDSAVYLCASSPTSGARDTQYFGPGTRLTVL.

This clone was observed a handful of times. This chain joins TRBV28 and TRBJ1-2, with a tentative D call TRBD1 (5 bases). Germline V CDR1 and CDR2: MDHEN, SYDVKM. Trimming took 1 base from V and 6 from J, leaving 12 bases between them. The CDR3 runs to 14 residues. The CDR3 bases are TGTGCCAGCAGTTTATCGTCAGACAGACATGGCTACACCTTC. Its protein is CASSLSSDRHGYTF.

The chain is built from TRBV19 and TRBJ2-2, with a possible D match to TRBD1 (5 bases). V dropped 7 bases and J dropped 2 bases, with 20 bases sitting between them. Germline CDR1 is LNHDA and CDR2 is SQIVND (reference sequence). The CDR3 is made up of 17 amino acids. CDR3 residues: CASTPLLDRQNTGELFF. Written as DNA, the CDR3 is TGTGCCAGTACCCCGCTTCTTGACAGACAAAACACCGGGGAGCTGTTTTTT.

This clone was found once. The CDR3 protein is CASNKYTGGSYNEQFF. CDR3 nucleotide sequence: TGTGCCAGCAACAAATATACAGGGGGCAGTTACAATGAGCAGTTCTTC. This sequence joins TRBV5-6 and TRBJ2-1, with 9 positions matching TRBD1. Trimming at V came to 6 bases and at J to 4 bases, leaving 11 bases not matched to a gene. Per germline, CDR1 SGHDT and CDR2 YYEEEE. This CDR3 region has 16 residues.

The CDR3 is CASSPLAGGGETQYF. As DNA, the CDR3 is TGTGCCAGCAGCCCTCTAGCGGGGGGTGGCGAGACCCAGTACTTC. This chain connects TRBV7-9 to TRBJ2-5; 11 bases are shared with TRBD2. The CDR3 consists of 15 residues. Trimming removed 5 bases from V and 5 bases from J; junction bases left unmatched: 7. In germline, CDR1 is SEHNR, CDR2 FQNEAQ (reference sequence).

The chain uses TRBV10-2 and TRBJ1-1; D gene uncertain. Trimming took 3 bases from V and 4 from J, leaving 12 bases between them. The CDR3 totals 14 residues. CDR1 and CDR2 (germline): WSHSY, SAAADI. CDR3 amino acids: CASSDRGIGTEAFF. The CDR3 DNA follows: TGCGCCAGCAGTGATAGAGGGATCGGCACTGAAGCTTTCTTT.

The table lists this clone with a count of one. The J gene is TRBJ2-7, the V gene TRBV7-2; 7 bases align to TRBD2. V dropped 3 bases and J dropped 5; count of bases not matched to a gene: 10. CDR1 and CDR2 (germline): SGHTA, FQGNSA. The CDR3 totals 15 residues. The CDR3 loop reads CASSFREAGLDEQYF. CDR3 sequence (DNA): TGTGCCAGCAGCTTCCGGGAGGCCGGGTTGGACGAGCAGTACTTC.